A selection of T cell receptor beta chains follows, all from one sample in a study of cytomegalovirus exposure and HLA in healthy donors. TCRdb's copy holds only in-frame clones and misses some; the assay was immunoSEQ multiplex PCR. Of about 200,000 clones in the sample, 75% to 85% are singletons; the top ten hold approximately 0.39%. The sample consisted of PBMCs. The receptors derive from a male donor in good health and CMV-seropositive. The CDR3 runs from the conserved cysteine through the conserved F or W. Each record gives: J gene, clone size, V gene, D gene, CDR3 protein, CDR3 DNA. A D gene is named only where the DNA matches it firmly. Clone size, where shown, is once, few, many, or a class for clones that have expanded.

>TRBJ2-3|-|TRBV19|TRBD2
CASSIEASGALDTQYF
TGTGCCAGTAGTATAGAGGCTAGCGGGGCGTTAGATACGCAGTATTTT
>TRBJ1-3|-|TRBV7-6|-
CASSLVGNTIYF
TGTGCCAGCAGCTTAGTAGGAAACACCATATATTTT
>TRBJ1-4|-|TRBV27|-
CASSLRSGKLFF
TGTGCCAGCAGTTTAAGGAGTGGAAAACTGTTTTTT
>TRBJ2-1|once|TRBV9|TRBD2
CASSVASLAGVEEQFF
TGTGCCAGCAGCGTAGCCTCGCTAGCGGGAGTAGAAGAGCAGTTCTTC
>TRBJ1-4|-|TRBV18|TRBD1
CASSPPTGRGEKLFF
TGTGCCAGCTCACCTCCGACAGGGAGAGGTGAAAAACTGTTTTTT
>TRBJ1-4|-|TRBV5-5|-
CASSLDPGGEKLFF
TGTGCCAGCAGCTTAGACCCGGGGGGTGAAAAACTGTTTTTT
>TRBJ2-5|-|TRBV28|TRBD2
CASSSRPAGGYWQETQYF
TGTGCCAGCAGTTCCCGCCCAGCGGGGGGATATTGGCAAGAGACCCAGTACTTC
>TRBJ2-7|-|TRBV7-2|-
CASTPSLLAYYEQYF
TGTGCCAGCACCCCAAGCCTTCTAGCATACTACGAGCAGTACTTC
>TRBJ2-3|-|TRBV7-3|-
CASSFSSEVDTQYF
TGTGCCAGCAGCTTTAGCTCGGAAGTAGATACGCAGTATTTT
>TRBJ2-1|-|TRBV5-4|-
CASSRGEIYNEQFF
TGTGCCAGCAGCCGCGGGGAGATTTACAATGAGCAGTTCTTC
>TRBJ2-5|-|TRBV7-2|-
CASSSPGFKETQYF
TGTGCCAGCAGCTCGCCAGGGTTTAAGGAGACCCAGTACTTC
>TRBJ2-6|few|TRBV5-1|TRBD2
CASSLVSGGVSSGANVLTF
TGCGCCAGCAGCTTGGTTTCCGGGGGGGTCTCTTCTGGGGCCAACGTCCTGACTTTC
>TRBJ2-7|-|TRBV4-2|-
CASSPNQGSIMDEQYF
TGTGCCAGCAGCCCGAATCAGGGGAGTATCATGGACGAGCAGTACTTC
>TRBJ1-2|few|TRBV25-1|-
CASSPSGAGHSYGYTF
TGTGCCAGCAGTCCCTCGGGAGCAGGTCATAGCTATGGCTACACCTTC
>TRBJ2-2|-|TRBV4-2|-
CASSRLDSSGNTGELFF
TGTGCCAGCAGCCGGTTGGACAGCTCAGGGAACACCGGGGAGCTGTTTTTT
>TRBJ2-7|-|TRBV19|TRBD2
CASRPGLAGPYEQYF
TGTGCCAGTAGGCCGGGACTAGCGGGGCCCTACGAGCAGTACTTC
>TRBJ1-5|-|TRBV19|TRBD1
CASTTLTGGNQPQHF
TGTGCCAGTACCACACTAACAGGGGGAAATCAGCCCCAGCATTTT
>TRBJ2-1|few|TRBV5-1|-
CASSAIDNEQFF
TGCGCCAGCAGCGCGATAGACAATGAGCAGTTCTTC
>TRBJ2-2|-|TRBV6-5|TRBD2
CASRLAGVNTGELFF
TGTGCCAGCAGGCTAGCGGGGGTGAACACCGGGGAGCTGTTTTTT
>TRBJ1-6|-|TRBV4-1|-
CASSQDGGGRGSPLHF
TGCGCCAGCAGCCAAGATGGAGGAGGCAGGGGCTCACCCCTCCACTTT
>TRBJ1-2|-|TRBV5-1|-
CASSLGGSPREGYTF
TGCGCCAGCAGCTTGGGCGGCAGCCCACGGGAGGGCTACACCTTC
>TRBJ2-5|-|TRBV19|TRBD2
CASSIGGVGETQYF
TGTGCCAGTAGTATTGGGGGGGTAGGAGAGACCCAGTACTTC
>TRBJ2-2|few|TRBV28|TRBD2
CASTFSGRTGELFF
TGTGCCAGCACGTTTAGCGGGAGGACCGGGGAGCTGTTTTTT
>TRBJ2-7|once|TRBV7-2|TRBD2
CASSLASGGYEQYF
TGTGCCAGCAGCTTAGCCTCGGGGGGCTACGAGCAGTACTTC
>TRBJ1-1|-|TRBV28|-
CASSLAPQAFF
TGTGCCAGCAGTTTGGCCCCTCAAGCTTTCTTT
>TRBJ1-2|-|TRBV19|TRBD1
CASSIDRTGARYTF
TGTGCCAGTAGTATAGATCGAACAGGGGCCCGCTACACCTTC
>TRBJ1-3|-|TRBV19|TRBD1
CASSSRPGTGNRNTIYF
TGTGCCAGTAGTAGCCGACCTGGGACAGGGAACAGAAACACCATATATTTT
>TRBJ2-7|-|TRBV5-6|-
CASSRLQGSGAEQYF
TGTGCCAGCAGCCGCCTTCAGGGGAGCGGGGCCGAGCAGTACTTC
>TRBJ2-1|-|TRBV7-3|-
CASSLRSRTGVYNEQFF
TGTGCCAGCAGCTTAAGATCCCGTACGGGGGTCTACAATGAGCAGTTCTTC
>TRBJ1-1|-|TRBV5-6|TRBD1
CASTAGTGTNTEAFF
TGTGCCAGCACCGCGGGGACAGGGACCAACACTGAAGCTTTCTTT
>TRBJ2-1|-|TRBV11-2|TRBD2
CASSSGRRGSTVHEQFF
TGTGCCAGCAGCTCGGGCAGGCGCGGGAGTACAGTCCATGAGCAGTTCTTC
>TRBJ1-2|-|TRBV5-4|-
CASSLVWTKQANYGYTF
TGTGCCAGCAGCTTGGTCTGGACCAAACAGGCAAACTATGGCTACACCTTC
>TRBJ1-5|few|TRBV7-8|-
CASSLRPGTGGYSNQPQHF
TGTGCCAGCAGCTTAAGGCCGGGGACGGGGGGCTATAGCAATCAGCCCCAGCATTTT
>TRBJ1-1|-|TRBV5-1|TRBD1
CASTLRQGVTVDTEAFF
TGCGCCAGCACCCTCCGACAGGGAGTAACGGTCGACACTGAAGCTTTCTTT
>TRBJ2-1|few|TRBV28|TRBD2
CASSFPIAGGSWNEQFF
TGTGCCAGCAGTTTCCCTATAGCGGGGGGAAGTTGGAATGAGCAGTTCTTC
>TRBJ1-1|-|TRBV27|TRBD1
CASSLGRGRSMNTEAFF
TGTGCCAGCAGTTTGGGCAGGGGGCGTTCCATGAACACTGAAGCTTTCTTT
>TRBJ2-3|-|TRBV2|-
CASSEAQFGRGTDTQYF
TGTGCCAGCAGTGAAGCTCAATTTGGCAGGGGCACAGATACGCAGTATTTT
>TRBJ2-2|few|TRBV28|-
CASSFSRATGELFF
TGTGCCAGCAGTTTCTCGAGGGCAACCGGGGAGCTGTTTTTT
>TRBJ2-1|once|TRBV7-9|TRBD2
CASSLGGGPSSYNEQFF
TGTGCCAGCAGCTTAGGCGGGGGGCCCAGCTCCTACAATGAGCAGTTCTTC
>TRBJ2-7|-|TRBV4-2|-
CASSQDGIYEQYF
TGTGCCAGCAGCCAGGACGGGATCTACGAGCAGTACTTC
>TRBJ1-5|-|TRBV6-5|-
CASRRGAQQPQHF
TGTGCCAGCCGCAGGGGCGCTCAACAGCCCCAGCATTTT
>TRBJ2-5|-|TRBV30|-
CAWSVGSQETQYF
TGTGCCTGGAGTGTTGGCAGCCAAGAGACCCAGTACTTC
>TRBJ1-3|-|TRBV19|-
CASSNPGPGDTIYF
TGTGCCAGTAGTAACCCGGGACCGGGGGACACCATATATTTT
>TRBJ1-4|-|TRBV5-1|-
CASSLGGGRGEKLFF
TGCGCCAGCAGCTTGGGGGGGGGACGAGGTGAAAAACTGTTTTTT
>TRBJ2-7|-|TRBV30|-
CAWSPGQGGGLEQYF
TGTGCCTGGAGTCCAGGACAGGGAGGGGGTCTCGAGCAGTACTTC
>TRBJ2-7|-|TRBV11-1|-
CASSATGIPTYEQYF
TGTGCCAGCAGCGCCACAGGGATTCCGACCTACGAGCAGTACTTC
>TRBJ2-2|-|TRBV21-1|-
CASSTSLPREGTGELFF
TGTGCCAGCAGCACGTCTCTGCCCAGGGAGGGAACCGGGGAGCTGTTTTTT
>TRBJ1-1|-|TRBV18|-
CASSPLPGGNTEAFF
TGTGCCAGCTCACCCCTCCCGGGGGGTAACACTGAAGCTTTCTTT
>TRBJ1-3|-|TRBV2|-
CASSEWGASTGNTIYF
TGTGCCAGCAGTGAATGGGGAGCTTCCACTGGAAACACCATATATTTT
>TRBJ2-6|-|TRBV5-8|-
CASSLYSSGANVLTF
TGTGCCAGCAGCTTGTACAGCTCTGGGGCCAACGTCCTGACTTTC
>TRBJ1-5|-|TRBV2|-
CASTQLGGVGNQPQHF
TGTGCCAGCACCCAACTGGGAGGTGTTGGCAATCAGCCCCAGCATTTT
>TRBJ1-2|-|TRBV7-2|-
CASSSAPGQTGYTF
TGTGCCAGCAGCTCCGCTCCTGGACAGACGGGCTACACCTTC